The clone carrying this T cell receptor (beta chain) was counted a single time. Its specificity is not known. These data are taken from a study of T cells in Graves' hyperthyroidism and ophthalmopathy. Study-level findings and limits: Blood samples included most of the expanded thyroid clonotypes exceeding 0.001.

The V gene lost 5 bases and the J gene lost 5 bases, with 13 bases spanning the gap. This CDR3 spans 13 amino acids. Germline V gene data show CDR1 as MDHEN and CDR2 as SYDVKM. In the ophthalmopathy cohort, Clinical Activity Score was at least 3, NOSPECS grade at least 4, and duration under 3 months. Lactation, pregnancy, other autoimmune disease or uncontrolled infection led to exclusion of patients. TCR beta CDR3 region amplification was performed from RNA transcripts. TCR CDR3 underwent first-round RT-PCR with the HTBI primer set. MiXCR was run by TCRdb on the multiplex PCR reads, yielding one entry per CDR3 protein. The sample lists 450,000 to 600,000 distinct CDR3 sequences, about 20% occurring once.

Material: blood. The chain employs TRBV28 and TRBJ2-7; D could derive from TRBD1 or TRBD2 (6 bases each). The sequence came from a man between 35 and 55 years old with Graves' ophthalmopathy. In DNA form, the CDR3 reads TGTGCCAGCAGTGAACAGGGAGGCCACGAGCAGTACTTC. Translating gives CASSEQGGHEQYF. Using reference TRBV28 and TRBJ2-7 for the parts outside the CDR3, the full variable domain is DVKVTQSSRYLVKRTGEKVFLECVQDMDHENMFWYRQDPGLGLRLIYFSYDVKMKEKGDIPEGYSVSREKKERFSLILESASTNQTSMYLCASSEQGGHEQYFGPGTRLTVT.